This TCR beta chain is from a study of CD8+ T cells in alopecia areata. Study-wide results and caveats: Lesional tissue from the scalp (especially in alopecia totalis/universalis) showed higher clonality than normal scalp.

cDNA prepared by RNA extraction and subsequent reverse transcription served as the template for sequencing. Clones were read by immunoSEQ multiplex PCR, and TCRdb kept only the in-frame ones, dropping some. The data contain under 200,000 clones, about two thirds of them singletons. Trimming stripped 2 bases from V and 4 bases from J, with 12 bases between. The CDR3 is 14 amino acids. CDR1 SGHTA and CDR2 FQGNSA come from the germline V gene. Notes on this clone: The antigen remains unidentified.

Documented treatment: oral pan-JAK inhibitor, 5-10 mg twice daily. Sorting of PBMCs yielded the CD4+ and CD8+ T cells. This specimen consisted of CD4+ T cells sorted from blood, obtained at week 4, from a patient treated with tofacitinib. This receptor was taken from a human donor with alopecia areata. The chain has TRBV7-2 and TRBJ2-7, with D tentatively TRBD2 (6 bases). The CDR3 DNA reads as TGTGCCAGCAGCTTAAGCCTAGCGACTTACGAGCAGTACTTC. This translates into CASSLSLATYEQYF.